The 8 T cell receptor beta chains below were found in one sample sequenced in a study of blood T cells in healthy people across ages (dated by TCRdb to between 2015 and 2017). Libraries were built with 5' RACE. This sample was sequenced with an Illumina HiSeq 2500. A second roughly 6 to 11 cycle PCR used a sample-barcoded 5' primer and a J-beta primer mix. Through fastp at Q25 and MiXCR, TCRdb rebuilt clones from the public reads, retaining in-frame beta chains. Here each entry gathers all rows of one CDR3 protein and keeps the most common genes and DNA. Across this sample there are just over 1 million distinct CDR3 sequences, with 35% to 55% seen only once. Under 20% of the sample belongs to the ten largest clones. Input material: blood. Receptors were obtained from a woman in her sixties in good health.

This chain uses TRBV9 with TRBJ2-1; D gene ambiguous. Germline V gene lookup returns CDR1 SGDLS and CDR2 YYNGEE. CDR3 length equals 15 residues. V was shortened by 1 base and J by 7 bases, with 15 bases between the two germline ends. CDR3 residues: CASSVSVGTYNEQFF. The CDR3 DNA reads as TGTGCCAGCAGCGTAAGCGTGGGAACTTATAATGAGCAGTTCTTC.

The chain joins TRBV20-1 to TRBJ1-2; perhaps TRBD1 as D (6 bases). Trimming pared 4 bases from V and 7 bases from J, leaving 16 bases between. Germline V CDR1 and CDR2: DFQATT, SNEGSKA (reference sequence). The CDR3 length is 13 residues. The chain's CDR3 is CSATARGLFGYTF. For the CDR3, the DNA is TGCAGTGCTACGGCCCGGGGGCTCTTTGGCTACACCTTC.

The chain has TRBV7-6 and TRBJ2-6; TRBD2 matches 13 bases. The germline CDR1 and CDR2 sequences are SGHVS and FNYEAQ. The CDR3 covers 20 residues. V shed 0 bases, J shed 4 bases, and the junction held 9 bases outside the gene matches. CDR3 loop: CASSLAELRLAGGGANVLTF. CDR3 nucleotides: TGTGCCAGCAGCTTAGCCGAGTTGCGACTAGCGGGAGGCGGGGCCAACGTCCTGACTTTC.

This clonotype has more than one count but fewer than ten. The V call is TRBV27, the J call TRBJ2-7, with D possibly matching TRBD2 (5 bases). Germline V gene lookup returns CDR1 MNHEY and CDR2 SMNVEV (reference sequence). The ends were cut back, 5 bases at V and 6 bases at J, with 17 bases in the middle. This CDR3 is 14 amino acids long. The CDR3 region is CASSPGVGGIEQYF. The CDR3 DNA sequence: TGTGCCAGCAGTCCCGGGGTCGGCGGCATCGAGCAGTACTTC.

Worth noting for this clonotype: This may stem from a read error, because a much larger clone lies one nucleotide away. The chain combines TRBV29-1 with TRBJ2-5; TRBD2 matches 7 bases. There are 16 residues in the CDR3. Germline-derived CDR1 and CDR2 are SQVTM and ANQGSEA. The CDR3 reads CSIEDAGEIRMETQYF. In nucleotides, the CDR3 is TGCAGCATTGAAGACGCGGGAGAAATTCGAATGGAGACCCAGTACTTC.

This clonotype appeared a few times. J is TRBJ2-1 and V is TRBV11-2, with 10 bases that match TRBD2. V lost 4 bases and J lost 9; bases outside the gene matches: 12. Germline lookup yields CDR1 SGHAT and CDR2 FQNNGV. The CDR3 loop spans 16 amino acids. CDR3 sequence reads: CASSSALAGEGGEQFF. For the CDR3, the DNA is TGTGCCAGCAGCTCCGCTCTAGCGGGAGAGGGTGGTGAGCAGTTCTTC.

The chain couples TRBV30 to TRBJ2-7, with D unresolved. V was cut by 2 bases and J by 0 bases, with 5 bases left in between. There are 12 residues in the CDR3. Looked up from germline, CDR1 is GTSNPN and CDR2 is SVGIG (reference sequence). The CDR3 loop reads CAWSLNSYEQYF. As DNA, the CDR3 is TGTGCCTGGAGTCTGAACTCCTACGAGCAGTACTTC.

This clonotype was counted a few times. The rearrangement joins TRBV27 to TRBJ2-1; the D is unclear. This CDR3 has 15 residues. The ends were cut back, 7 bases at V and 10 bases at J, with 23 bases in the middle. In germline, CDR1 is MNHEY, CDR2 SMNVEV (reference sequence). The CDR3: CASTRAGAKIGEQFF. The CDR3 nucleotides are TGTGCCAGCACCCGCGCTGGAGCCAAAATAGGGGAGCAGTTCTTC.